A selection of T cell receptor beta chains follows, all from one sample in a study of T cells after yellow fever vaccination. TCRdb re-called the 5' RACE reads with MiXCR, one entry per CDR3 protein. Of a few hundred thousand distinct CDR3 sequences in the sample, approximately 13% are singletons; the top ten hold around 3%. Sequenced material: CD4+ T cells sorted from PBMCs, taken 15 days after the yellow fever booster vaccination. The receptor set was obtained from a man younger than 35 who received the YFV17D yellow fever vaccine. Both conserved end residues are part of each CDR3. D genes are given only for firm matches. Only part of the rows carry a size: once, few, many, or a class if the clone is expanded.

d_call: -
clone_size: -
j_call: TRBJ1-1
v_call: TRBV7-2
cdr3_aa: CASSLVKGTEAFF
cdr3_nt: TGTGCCAGCAGCTTAGTGAAGGGAACTGAAGCTTTCTTT

d_call: -
clone_size: few
j_call: TRBJ1-1
v_call: TRBV7-2
cdr3_aa: CATGAQPNTEAFF
cdr3_nt: TGTGCCACTGGGGCCCAACCGAACACTGAAGCTTTCTTT

d_call: TRBD1
clone_size: few
j_call: TRBJ2-5
v_call: TRBV3-1
cdr3_aa: CASSAGTGVLERETQYF
cdr3_nt: TGTGCCAGCAGTGCCGGGACAGGGGTCCTTGAGCGAGAGACCCAGTACTTC

d_call: TRBD2
clone_size: few
j_call: TRBJ2-1
v_call: TRBV20-1
cdr3_aa: CSAREGGGAAGEQFF
cdr3_nt: TGCAGTGCCAGAGAAGGCGGGGGGGCCGCAGGTGAGCAGTTCTTC

d_call: -
clone_size: -
j_call: TRBJ1-2
v_call: TRBV7-2
cdr3_aa: CASSLGPGTIYGYTF
cdr3_nt: TGTGCCAGCAGCTTAGGTCCAGGAACTATCTATGGCTACACCTTC

d_call: -
clone_size: -
j_call: TRBJ2-7
v_call: TRBV12-3/TRBV12-4
cdr3_aa: CASSSPRDGSYEQYF
cdr3_nt: TGTGCCAGCAGTTCCCCCCGGGACGGTTCCTACGAGCAGTACTTC

d_call: -
clone_size: few
j_call: TRBJ1-1
v_call: TRBV18
cdr3_aa: CASSLASGDTEAFF
cdr3_nt: TGTGCCAGCTCACTGGCCAGCGGCGACACTGAAGCTTTCTTT

d_call: TRBD1
clone_size: few
j_call: TRBJ1-2
v_call: TRBV6-6
cdr3_aa: CASKTGERLYGYTF
cdr3_nt: TGTGCCAGCAAGACAGGGGAGAGGCTCTATGGCTACACCTTC

d_call: -
clone_size: -
j_call: TRBJ2-5
v_call: TRBV5-1
cdr3_aa: CASSPGVSWGLTGETQYF
cdr3_nt: TGCGCCAGCAGCCCGGGGGTTTCGTGGGGCCTCACCGGAGAGACCCAGTACTTC

d_call: -
clone_size: -
j_call: TRBJ1-4
v_call: TRBV20-1
cdr3_aa: CSAPGVANEKLFF
cdr3_nt: TGCAGTGCTCCCGGGGTAGCTAATGAAAAACTGTTTTTT

d_call: TRBD1
clone_size: few
j_call: TRBJ2-6
v_call: TRBV11-1
cdr3_aa: CASSYPRGQGANVLTF
cdr3_nt: TGTGCCAGCAGCTACCCTAGGGGGCAAGGGGCCAACGTCCTGACTTTC

d_call: -
clone_size: few
j_call: TRBJ2-2
v_call: TRBV12-3/TRBV12-4
cdr3_aa: CASSLQGNPTGELFF
cdr3_nt: TGTGCCAGCAGCCTACAGGGAAACCCCACCGGGGAGCTGTTTTTT

d_call: -
clone_size: many
j_call: TRBJ1-1
v_call: TRBV7-2
cdr3_aa: CASSLGARNTEAFF
cdr3_nt: TGTGCCAGCAGCTTAGGGGCCAGGAACACTGAAGCTTTCTTT

d_call: -
clone_size: few
j_call: TRBJ1-4
v_call: TRBV11-2
cdr3_aa: CASRTWGGVNEKLFF
cdr3_nt: TGTGCCAGCCGAACCTGGGGAGGGGTTAATGAAAAACTGTTTTTT

d_call: -
clone_size: few
j_call: TRBJ2-1
v_call: TRBV20-1
cdr3_aa: CSAPGTYYNEQFF
cdr3_nt: TGCAGTGCTCCCGGAACCTACTACAATGAGCAGTTCTTC

d_call: -
clone_size: -
j_call: TRBJ2-4
v_call: TRBV12-3/TRBV12-4
cdr3_aa: CASTPSAWVFKNIQYF
cdr3_nt: TGTGCCAGCACCCCTAGTGCCTGGGTGTTCAAAAACATTCAGTACTTC

d_call: -
clone_size: -
j_call: TRBJ1-1
v_call: TRBV7-2
cdr3_aa: CAGATQGHTEAFF
cdr3_nt: TGTGCCGGCGCCACACAGGGCCACACTGAAGCTTTCTTT

d_call: -
clone_size: few
j_call: TRBJ1-2
v_call: TRBV4-1
cdr3_aa: CASSQVSTPAYYGYTF
cdr3_nt: TGCGCCAGCAGCCAAGTGTCGACACCGGCCTACTATGGCTACACCTTC

d_call: -
clone_size: few
j_call: TRBJ1-5
v_call: TRBV6-1
cdr3_aa: CASQVRSNQPQHF
cdr3_nt: TGTGCCAGCCAGGTCCGCAGCAATCAGCCCCAGCATTTT

d_call: TRBD1
clone_size: many
j_call: TRBJ2-7
v_call: TRBV12-3/TRBV12-4
cdr3_aa: CATSSGQGYEQYF
cdr3_nt: TGTGCCACCTCCTCGGGACAGGGCTACGAGCAGTACTTC

d_call: TRBD2
clone_size: few
j_call: TRBJ2-3
v_call: TRBV6-2/TRBV6-3
cdr3_aa: CASTRLAGLRDTQYF
cdr3_nt: TGTGCCAGCACCCGACTAGCGGGGTTGAGGGATACGCAGTATTTT

d_call: -
clone_size: -
j_call: TRBJ1-2
v_call: TRBV5-1
cdr3_aa: CASSLDRLLYGYTF
cdr3_nt: TGCGCCAGCAGCTTGGACAGGCTCCTCTATGGCTACACCTTC

d_call: TRBD2
clone_size: -
j_call: TRBJ2-5
v_call: TRBV4-1
cdr3_aa: CASSQALLRGEETQYF
cdr3_nt: TGCGCCAGCAGCCAGGCTCTCTTGCGGGGGGAAGAGACCCAGTACTTC

d_call: -
clone_size: -
j_call: TRBJ2-2
v_call: TRBV11-2
cdr3_aa: CASSLFRGRTGELFF
cdr3_nt: TGTGCCAGCAGCTTATTCCGGGGACGGACCGGGGAGCTGTTTTTT

d_call: -
clone_size: few
j_call: TRBJ1-1
v_call: TRBV12-3/TRBV12-4
cdr3_aa: CANTGSNTEAFF
cdr3_nt: TGTGCCAACACAGGTTCTAACACTGAAGCTTTCTTT

d_call: -
clone_size: -
j_call: TRBJ2-4
v_call: TRBV15
cdr3_aa: CATSRVSVDRIQYF
cdr3_nt: TGTGCCACCAGCAGAGTCAGCGTTGATCGCATTCAGTACTTC

d_call: TRBD1
clone_size: -
j_call: TRBJ2-1
v_call: TRBV7-2
cdr3_aa: CASCPGGTGGNEQFF
cdr3_nt: TGTGCCAGCTGCCCCGGGGGGACAGGGGGCAATGAGCAGTTCTTC

d_call: -
clone_size: -
j_call: TRBJ1-2
v_call: TRBV6-5
cdr3_aa: CASSRGRVNYGYTF
cdr3_nt: TGTGCCAGCAGTAGGGGCAGGGTCAACTATGGCTACACCTTC

d_call: -
clone_size: -
j_call: TRBJ1-2
v_call: TRBV29-1
cdr3_aa: CSVYRPNYGYTF
cdr3_nt: TGCAGCGTTTACAGACCAAACTATGGCTACACCTTC

d_call: -
clone_size: -
j_call: TRBJ1-4
v_call: TRBV7-9
cdr3_aa: CASSSSRFKEKLFF
cdr3_nt: TGTGCCAGCAGCTCTTCCCGGTTTAAGGAAAAACTGTTTTTT

d_call: -
clone_size: few
j_call: TRBJ1-2
v_call: TRBV18
cdr3_aa: CASSPLVQPNYGYTF
cdr3_nt: TGTGCCAGCTCACCACTGGTCCAGCCCAACTATGGCTACACCTTC

d_call: -
clone_size: few
j_call: TRBJ1-2
v_call: TRBV30
cdr3_aa: CAWNKDERANYGYTF
cdr3_nt: TGTGCCTGGAATAAGGACGAACGAGCTAACTATGGCTACACCTTC

d_call: -
clone_size: few
j_call: TRBJ1-3
v_call: TRBV7-9
cdr3_aa: CASGSLSSGNTIYF
cdr3_nt: TGTGCCAGCGGTTCCCTAAGTTCTGGAAACACCATATATTTT

d_call: -
clone_size: -
j_call: TRBJ2-7
v_call: TRBV20-1
cdr3_aa: CSAEQTGSEQYF
cdr3_nt: TGCAGTGCTGAGCAGACAGGTTCCGAGCAGTACTTC

d_call: -
clone_size: -
j_call: TRBJ2-2
v_call: TRBV5-1
cdr3_aa: CASSMRTENTGELFF
cdr3_nt: TGCGCCAGCAGCATGAGGACAGAAAACACCGGGGAGCTGTTTTTT

d_call: -
clone_size: -
j_call: TRBJ2-5
v_call: TRBV7-2
cdr3_aa: CASSFRGPQETQYF
cdr3_nt: TGTGCCAGCAGCTTCCGGGGTCCACAAGAGACCCAGTACTTC

d_call: -
clone_size: few
j_call: TRBJ1-1
v_call: TRBV7-3
cdr3_aa: CASSFSGRGGTEAFF
cdr3_nt: TGTGCCAGCAGCTTCTCGGGACGCGGTGGCACTGAAGCTTTCTTT

d_call: -
clone_size: -
j_call: TRBJ2-5
v_call: TRBV10-3
cdr3_aa: CAISARQGGGETQYF
cdr3_nt: TGTGCCATCAGTGCCCGCCAGGGTGGCGGGGAGACCCAGTACTTC

d_call: -
clone_size: many
j_call: TRBJ2-2
v_call: TRBV7-2
cdr3_aa: CASRTRAGELFF
cdr3_nt: TGTGCCAGCAGGACTAGGGCCGGGGAGCTGTTTTTT

d_call: TRBD2
clone_size: -
j_call: TRBJ2-1
v_call: TRBV4-3
cdr3_aa: CASSLGTSGTYNEQFF
cdr3_nt: TGCGCCAGCAGCCTAGGGACTAGCGGGACTTACAATGAGCAGTTCTTC

d_call: -
clone_size: -
j_call: TRBJ1-1
v_call: TRBV15
cdr3_aa: CATSTIRTVNTEAFF
cdr3_nt: TGTGCCACCAGCACAATCCGGACGGTGAACACTGAAGCTTTCTTT

d_call: -
clone_size: -
j_call: TRBJ2-5
v_call: TRBV12-3/TRBV12-4
cdr3_aa: CASTSSVPEGTQYF
cdr3_nt: TGTGCCAGCACCTCCTCGGTCCCGGAGGGGACCCAGTACTTC

d_call: TRBD1
clone_size: -
j_call: TRBJ1-2
v_call: TRBV6-5
cdr3_aa: CASSRVGQGAVSGYTF
cdr3_nt: TGTGCCAGCAGTCGTGTGGGACAGGGGGCGGTTAGTGGCTACACCTTC

d_call: -
clone_size: few
j_call: TRBJ2-4
v_call: TRBV18
cdr3_aa: CASSPLERQLTKNIQYF
cdr3_nt: TGTGCCAGCTCACCATTAGAACGTCAATTAACCAAAAACATTCAGTACTTC

d_call: -
clone_size: -
j_call: TRBJ1-1
v_call: TRBV7-2
cdr3_aa: CASSLAPGVNTEAFF
cdr3_nt: TGTGCCAGCAGCTTAGCCCCGGGAGTGAACACTGAAGCTTTCTTT